In this sample, the clone carrying this T cell receptor (beta chain) turned up a few times. As for time point: sample taken at primary tumor resection. The study sequenced unsorted whole RNA from tumor, nontumor lung or frozen PBMC. TCRdb reprocessed the 5' RACE reads via MiXCR and lists one record per CDR3 protein. The sample holds under 75,000 distinct CDR3 sequences; 13% are singletons and the top ten take approximately 7.2%. This entry comes from a study of spatial heterogeneity in lung cancer. V was clipped by 5 bases and J by 0 bases, with 14 bases between them. Germline loops: CDR1 MDHEN, CDR2 SYDVKM. This CDR3 contains 16 residues.

The receptor was isolated from a male donor with early-stage non-small cell lung cancer. The sample here was PBMCs, taken at surgery. V gene TRBV28 combines with J gene TRBJ1-3; D uncertain. The CDR3 coding sequence is TGTGCCAGCAGTCTGGTTGCAAGGAGCTCTGGAAACACCATATATTTT. Its protein is CASSLVARSSGNTIYF.